The present TCR beta chain was sequenced within a study of CD8 T cells in Susac syndrome. Broader study findings: The CD4+ T cell repertoires from Susac syndrome exhibited no clonal expansion.

The V gene's germline CDR1 is SQVTM and CDR2 ANQGSEA. The V segment lost 4 bases and the J segment 1 base; nucleotides outside the gene matches: 2. This CDR3 spans 13 amino acids. On this clonotype: Its specificity is not known.

With random hexamers, reverse transcription was performed on about 0.5 to 1 ug of RNA. TCR beta CDR3 was amplified by immunoSEQ multiplex PCR. This amplification extended across 54 Vbeta and 13 Jbeta segments. Using its own MiXCR run on the immunoSEQ multiplex PCR reads, TCRdb lists one record per CDR3 protein. The table has about 210,000 distinct CDR3 sequences, about 94% seen once. High-throughput TCR beta sequencing covered peripheral CD8+ and CD4+ T cells. The gene calls are TRBV29-1 and TRBJ1-2; 8 nucleotides agree with TRBD1. Sequencing was carried out using CD4+ T cells from PBMCs. The clonotype was recovered from a human donor with Susac syndrome. The CDR3 sequence: CSVGDRINYGYTF. The CDR3, as DNA: TGCAGCGTTGGGGACAGGATTAACTATGGCTACACCTTC.